This note documents a single T cell receptor (beta chain) sequence. The data originate from a study of blood T cell repertoires in COVID-19. Study-wide background: The United States, Italy and Spain were the sources of the acute and convalescent COVID-19 samples.

Germline assignment: CDR1 SGHDT and CDR2 YYEEEE. The length of the CDR3 is 16 residues. V dropped 3 bases and J dropped 0 bases, with 13 bases sitting between them. Participant reports of clinical history set cohort assignment. Two negative PCRs, clearance, or symptom resolution characterized the recovered Cohort 3 donors. Per the study methods: Amplification of reference gene primers was used by the study to estimate nucleated cell counts. Profiling relied on immunoSEQ multiplex PCR, and the TCRdb table lists in-frame clones only, not all of them. Clone size and the V and J calls come from that table; the DNA yielded D and trimming. This sample yields about 470,000 clones, of which around 90% are seen a single time; 0.7% belongs to the top ten.

The V and J genes are TRBV5-6 and TRBJ1-3; tentative D call: TRBD1 (6 bases). Sequencing was done on a sample of PBMCs or T cells enriched from blood (not recorded which). The sequence came from a woman aged 18-29 years who had recovered from COVID-19. The CDR3 DNA follows: TGTGCCAGCAGCTCAGGGGCCGGGACCTCTGGAAACACCATATATTTT. Translation gives CASSSGAGTSGNTIYF.